A single sample is the source of the 11 T cell receptor beta chains below, sequenced in a study of T cells in Graves' hyperthyroidism and ophthalmopathy. Amplified regions were TCR beta CDR3 sequences from RNA transcripts. A set of HTBI primers served as the primers for a first-round RT-PCR of the TCR CDR3. MiXCR, applied by TCRdb to the multiplex PCR reads, yields one record per CDR3 protein. The repertoire holds about 840,000 distinct CDR3 sequences, with 38% as singletons. The material sequenced was blood. These receptors all come from a man aged 18 to 30 with Graves' hyperthyroidism.

About this clonotype: No conserved phenylalanine or tryptophan is present at the end of the CDR3, so a read error is the likely explanation. Because the CDR3's place on the DNA is in doubt, the DNA is left out and the CDR3 is given as listed by TCRdb. The chain has TRBV2 and TRBJ1-3. The CDR3 length equals 9 residues, ends included. The germline V gene encodes CDR1 SNHLY and CDR2 FYNNEI. The CDR3 sequence: CASSESPGV.

Comment on this clonotype: Since a much larger clone is just one base distant, this may be a read error. This sequence joins TRBV6-5 and TRBJ2-7; D might be TRBD2 (5 bases). The germline V and J ends were trimmed by 7 bases and 1 base, with 8 bases remaining between them. The germline CDR1 and CDR2 sequences are MNHEY and SVGAGI. This CDR3 spans 12 amino acids. The DNA of the CDR3 is TGTGCCAGCAAAGAGGGTTCCTACGAGCAGTACTTC. It is translated as CASKEGSYEQYF.

This clonotype has more than one count but fewer than ten. The J gene is TRBJ1-1, the V gene TRBV10-3, with D hard to call. The V end lost 10 bases, the J end lost 2 bases, and 20 bases lay between the germline ends. This CDR3 has 15 residues. CDR1 and CDR2 (germline): ENHRY, SYGVKD. The CDR3 bases are TGTGCCACCGGAGCCACCGGCGATACAAACACTGAAGCTTTCTTT. It codes for CATGATGDTNTEAFF.

This clonotype was recorded at least ten times. The chain links TRBV2 to TRBJ1-3; D gene unclear. The CDR3 has 13 amino acids. Germline loops: CDR1 SNHLY, CDR2 FYNNEI. With 8 bases removed from V and 0 bases from J, the gap between germline ends came to 8 bases. The CDR3 is CASLHSSGNTIYF. The CDR3 nucleotides are TGTGCCAGCCTACACAGCTCTGGAAACACCATATATTTT.

This chain links TRBV5-1 with TRBJ2-7; 7 positions match TRBD2. J gave up 5 bases and V 4 bases, and 12 bases lay outside the gene matches. The V gene's germline CDR1 is SGHRS and CDR2 YFSETQ. The CDR3 extends over 15 amino acids. CDR3 in DNA: TGCGCCAGCAGCAGCAGACGGCGGGAGTCCCACGAGCAGTACTTC. It translates to CASSSRRRESHEQYF.

The count of this clonotype is one. A read error may be the cause here, since a much bigger clone is one base away. Because the CDR3's place on the DNA is in doubt, the DNA is left out and the CDR3 is given as listed by TCRdb. This chain uses TRBV10-3 with TRBJ1-2. The germline gives CDR1 ENHRY, CDR2 SYGVKD. The CDR3 adds up to 13 amino acids, both ends counted. The CDR3 loop reads CASSYSQSYGCTF.

This chain's CDR3 is CASSLRASETQYF. CDR3 sequence (DNA): TGTGCCAGCAGTTTAAGGGCCTCAGAGACCCAGTACTTC. The V and J genes are TRBV12-3 or TRBV12-4 and TRBJ2-5; D gene uncertain. V lost 2 bases and J lost 4, with 8 bases in between. The CDR3 is 13 amino acids.

Ten or more counts support this clonotype. The V call is TRBV19, the J call TRBJ2-7; D unresolved. Trimming removed 9 bases at V and 1 base at J, with 16 bases between. This CDR3 contains 14 residues. Germline CDR1 is LNHDA and CDR2 is SQIVND (reference sequence). The CDR3 is CASSPPGSSYEQYF. In DNA form, the CDR3 reads TGTGCCAGCAGCCCCCCCGGCAGTTCCTACGAGCAGTACTTC.

This clonotype turned up a few times. This chain links TRBV6-1 with TRBJ2-5, with 7 bases that match TRBD1. Looked up from germline, CDR1 is MNHNS and CDR2 is SASEGT. The trim removed 3 bases at V and 4 bases at J, leaving 5 bases unmatched. CDR3 size: 14 residues. Here the CDR3 reads CASSDRGRGETQYF. For the CDR3, the DNA is TGTGCCAGCAGTGACAGGGGGAGAGGAGAGACCCAGTACTTC.

This clonotype showed up many times. The chain combines TRBV10-3 with TRBJ1-1, with D perhaps matching TRBD1 (5 bases). V was cut by 0 bases and J by 0 bases, with 11 bases left in between. The CDR3 is 16 amino acids. Germline-derived CDR1 and CDR2 are ENHRY and SYGVKD. The DNA of the CDR3 is TGTGCCATCAGTGAGTCTCCGGCAGGGATGAACACTGAAGCTTTCTTT. It specifies CAISESPAGMNTEAFF.

Details on this clonotype: The conserved phenylalanine or tryptophan is not found at the CDR3 terminus, so this likely reflects a read error. V is TRBV7-9 and J is TRBJ2-7; D is unresolved. This CDR3 comprises 11 residues. V shed 4 bases and J shed 7 bases, with 8 bases lying between them. Per germline, CDR1 SEHNR and CDR2 FQNEAQ (reference sequence). The CDR3 loop is CASSSLEEQYL. Written as DNA, the CDR3 is TGTGCCAGCAGCTCCCTAGAAGAGCAGTACCTC.